The TCR beta chain under discussion was sequenced for a study of cytomegalovirus exposure and HLA in healthy donors. The CDR3 runs to 14 residues. V was clipped by 8 bases and J by 2 bases; unmatched bases: 8. The germline gives CDR1 SEHNR, CDR2 FQNEAQ (reference sequence). Study-level findings and limits: A later analysis appeared to link common viral pathogens to several of the most significant clusters. Most of the TCR beta V segments (in an earlier analysis) were productive either about 90% or about 30% of the time.

The PCR was carried out with 60 Vbeta primers and 13 Jbeta primers. Measured with immunoSEQ multiplex PCR; TCRdb has only the in-frame clones, and not every one. Counted here are some 120,000 clones, 60% to 85% occurring once; the ten biggest clones make up approximately 1%. On this clone: Its antigen is not known.

The chain couples TRBV7-9 to TRBJ2-5; 7 nucleotides align to TRBD1. This clonotype was obtained from a human donor in good health. Sequenced input: PBMCs. The CDR3 spells CASLGTVLQETQYF. For the CDR3, the DNA is TGTGCCAGCCTGGGGACAGTACTTCAAGAGACCCAGTACTTC.